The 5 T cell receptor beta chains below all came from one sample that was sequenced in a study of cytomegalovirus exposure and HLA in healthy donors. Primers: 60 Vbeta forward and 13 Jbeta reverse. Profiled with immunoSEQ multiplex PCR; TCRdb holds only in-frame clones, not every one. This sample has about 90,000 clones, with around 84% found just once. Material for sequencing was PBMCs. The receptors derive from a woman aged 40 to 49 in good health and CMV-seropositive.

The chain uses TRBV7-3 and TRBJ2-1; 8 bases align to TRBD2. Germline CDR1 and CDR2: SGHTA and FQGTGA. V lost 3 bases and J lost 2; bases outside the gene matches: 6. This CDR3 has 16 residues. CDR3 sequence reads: CASSLSAGVAYNEQFF. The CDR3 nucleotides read TGTGCCAGCAGCTTGTCAGCGGGAGTCGCCTACAATGAGCAGTTCTTC. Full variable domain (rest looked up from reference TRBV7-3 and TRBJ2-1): GAGVSQTPSNKVTEKGKYVELRCDPISGHTALYWYRQSLGQGPEFLIYFQGTGAADDSGLPNDRFFAVRPEGSVSTLKIQRTERGDSAVYLCASSLSAGVAYNEQFFGPGTRLTVL.

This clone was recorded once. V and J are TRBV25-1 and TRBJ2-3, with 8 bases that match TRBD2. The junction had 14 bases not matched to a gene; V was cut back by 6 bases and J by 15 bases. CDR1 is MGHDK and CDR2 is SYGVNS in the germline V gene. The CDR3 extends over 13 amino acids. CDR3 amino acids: CASSPMGSGELYF. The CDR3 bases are TGTGCCAGCAGCCCGATGGGTAGCGGGGAATTATATTTT.

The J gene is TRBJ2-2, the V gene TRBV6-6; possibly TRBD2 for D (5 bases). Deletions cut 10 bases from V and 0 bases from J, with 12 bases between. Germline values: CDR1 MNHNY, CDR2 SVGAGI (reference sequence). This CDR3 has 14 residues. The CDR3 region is CATNEGTNTGELFF. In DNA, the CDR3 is TGTGCCACTAACGAGGGCACGAACACCGGGGAGCTGTTTTTT.

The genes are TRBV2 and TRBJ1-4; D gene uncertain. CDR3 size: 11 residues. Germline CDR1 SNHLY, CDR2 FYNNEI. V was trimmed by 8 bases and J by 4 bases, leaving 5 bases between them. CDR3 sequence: CASEDNEKLFF. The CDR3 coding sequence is TGTGCCAGCGAGGATAATGAAAAACTGTTTTTT.

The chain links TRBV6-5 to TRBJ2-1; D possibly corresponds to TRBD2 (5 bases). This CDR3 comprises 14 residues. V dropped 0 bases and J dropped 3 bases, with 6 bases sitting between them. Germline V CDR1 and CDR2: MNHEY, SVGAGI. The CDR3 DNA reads TGTGCCAGCAGTTACTCGAGGGTCTACAATGAGCAGTTCTTC. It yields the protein CASSYSRVYNEQFF.